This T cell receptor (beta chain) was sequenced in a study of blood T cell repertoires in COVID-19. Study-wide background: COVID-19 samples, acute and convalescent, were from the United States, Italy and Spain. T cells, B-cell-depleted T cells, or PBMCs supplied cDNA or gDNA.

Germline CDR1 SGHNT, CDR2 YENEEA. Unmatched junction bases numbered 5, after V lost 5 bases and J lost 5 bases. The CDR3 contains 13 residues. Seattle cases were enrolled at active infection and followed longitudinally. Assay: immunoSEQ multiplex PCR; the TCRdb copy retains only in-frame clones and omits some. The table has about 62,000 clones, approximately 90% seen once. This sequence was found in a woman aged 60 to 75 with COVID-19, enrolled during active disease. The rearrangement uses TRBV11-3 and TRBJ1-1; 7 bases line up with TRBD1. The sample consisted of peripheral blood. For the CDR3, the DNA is TGTGCCAGCAGCCGACAGGGTTATACTGAAGCTTTCTTT. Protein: CASSRQGYTEAFF.